Below, 6 T cell receptor beta chains from the same sample are listed, as sequenced in a study of blood T cell repertoires in COVID-19. The method was immunoSEQ multiplex PCR; TCRdb's version includes in-frame clones alone and lacks a portion of them. The sample lists around 100,000 clones; over 80% were seen once. The source material was peripheral blood. The origin of the receptors is a woman aged 70-85 years with acute or convalescent COVID-19.

V and J are TRBV9 and TRBJ2-1, with 11 bases identical to TRBD2. Per the germline V gene, CDR1 is SGDLS and CDR2 is YYNGEE. V lost 0 bases, J lost 7 bases, and 3 bases stayed unmatched. CDR3 length: 15 residues. The CDR3 spells CASSVAGLAVNEQFF. DNA for the CDR3: TGTGCCAGCAGCGTAGCGGGACTAGCGGTGAATGAGCAGTTCTTC.

This clone was counted between two and nine times. This sequence joins TRBV2 and TRBJ1-2; the D gene is possibly TRBD1 (6 bases). Germline lookup yields CDR1 SNHLY and CDR2 FYNNEI. The CDR3 is made up of 14 amino acids. V gave up 7 bases and J gave up 1 base, with 13 bases separating them. CDR3 coding DNA: TGTGCCAGCAAAGGACAGCCCGATAACTATGGCTACACCTTC. Amino acids: CASKGQPDNYGYTF.

The chain couples TRBV5-1 to TRBJ2-1, with D possibly TRBD2 on 5 matching bases. The germline V gene encodes CDR1 SGHRS and CDR2 YFSETQ. This CDR3 is built from 15 residues. Deletions cut 0 bases from V and 7 bases from J, with 14 bases between. CDR3 protein: CASSLEAGLGNEQFF. In DNA form, the CDR3 reads TGCGCCAGCAGCTTGGAGGCGGGCCTAGGGAATGAGCAGTTCTTC.

This sequence joins TRBV30 and TRBJ2-7; TRBD1 matches 9 bases. Losses at the gene ends were 5 bases for V and 7 bases for J; bases not matched to a gene: 15. There are 15 residues in the CDR3. Germline CDR1 GTSNPN, CDR2 SVGIG (reference sequence). The CDR3 bases are TGTGCCTGGGATAGTTCTAGGACAGGGGTGGGTGAGCAGTACTTC. Its protein is CAWDSSRTGVGEQYF.

The chain links TRBV5-4 to TRBJ1-6, with TRBD1 matching over 9 bases. The junction had 8 bases not matched to a gene; V was cut back by 4 bases and J by 0 bases. The length of the CDR3 is 18 residues. The germline V gene has CDR1 SGHNT and CDR2 YYREEE (reference sequence). The CDR3 sequence: CASSLNRGQSSYNSPLHF. DNA of the CDR3: TGTGCCAGCAGCCTGAACAGGGGGCAAAGCTCCTATAATTCACCCCTCCACTTT.

The chain employs TRBV7-8 and TRBJ2-3, with 12 bases identical to TRBD2. Trimming removed 2 bases from V and 1 base from J; junction bases left unmatched: 4. CDR3 size: 17 residues. Germline lookup yields CDR1 SGHVS and CDR2 FQNEAQ. The CDR3 DNA sequence: TGTGCCAGCAGCTTACTAGCGGGGGGGTCTGGCACAGATACGCAGTATTTT. The encoded protein is CASSLLAGGSGTDTQYF.